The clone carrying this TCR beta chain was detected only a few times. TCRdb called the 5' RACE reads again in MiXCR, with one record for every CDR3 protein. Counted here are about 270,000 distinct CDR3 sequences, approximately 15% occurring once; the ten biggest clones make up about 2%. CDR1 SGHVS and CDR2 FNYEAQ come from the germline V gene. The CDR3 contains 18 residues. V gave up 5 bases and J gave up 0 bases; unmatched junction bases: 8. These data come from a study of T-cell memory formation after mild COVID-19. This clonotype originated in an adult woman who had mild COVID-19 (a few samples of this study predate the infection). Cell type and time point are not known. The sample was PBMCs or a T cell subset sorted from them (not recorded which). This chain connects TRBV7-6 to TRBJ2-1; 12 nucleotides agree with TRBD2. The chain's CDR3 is CASSPGLAGTSSYNEQFF. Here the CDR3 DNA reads TGTGCCAGCAGCCCTGGACTAGCGGGGACGAGCTCCTACAATGAGCAGTTCTTC.